This T cell receptor beta chain was sequenced in a study of cytomegalovirus exposure and HLA in healthy donors. This CDR3 contains 16 residues. Trimming took off 0 bases at V and 0 bases at J, with 10 bases between the two ends. Germline loops: CDR1 SGHRS, CDR2 YFSETQ. The study, taken as a whole, reports: Highly shared sequence variants in one cluster were likely a sequencing artifact.

Of note for this clone: Its cognate antigen is unknown.

In the PCR, 60 Vbeta and 13 Jbeta primers were used. Only in-frame clones appear in the TCRdb table, and some are missing; sequencing was by immunoSEQ multiplex PCR. The table has 130,000 or so clones, over 75% seen once; the top ten hold under 1.5%. Sequencing used PBMCs. This receptor was obtained from a man aged 50-59 years in good health and CMV-seronegative. V usage is TRBV5-1 and J usage is TRBJ1-3; D possibly corresponds to TRBD1 (6 bases). DNA of the CDR3: TGCGCCAGCAGCTTGGGGACAGCTACCTCTGGAAACACCATATATTTT. It specifies CASSLGTATSGNTIYF.